This TCR beta chain was documented in a study of naive and memory T cell subsets. Study findings and constraints: The power law exponent of TCR abundance differed between naive and memory cells. From naive to CM, EM and EMRA, diversity decreased and Gini increased.

CD4+ T cell IFNgamma after overnight CMV lysate exposure gave donor CMV status. Cells stained for CD3, CD4, CD8, CD45RA and CD27 were sorted into four subsets. The beta constant-region primer was an equimolar mix of two oligonucleotides covering TRBC1 and TRBC2. TCRdb re-called the UMI-ligation and nested PCR reads through MiXCR, storing one row per CDR3 protein. The sample holds 120,000 to 150,000 distinct CDR3 sequences; more than 15% are singletons and the top ten take around 0.14%. Details on this clonotype: Its target is unknown.

Trimming shortened V by 8 bases and J by 8 bases, and 21 bases separated the two germline ends. Per germline, CDR1 MDHEN and CDR2 SYDVKM. The CDR3 has 14 residues. The specimen was naive CD4+ T cells from blood. This clonotype was obtained from a human donor in good health. This chain connects TRBV28 to TRBJ1-2; D might be TRBD1 (6 bases). The CDR3 loop is CASARRGPWGGYTF. CDR3 DNA: TGTGCCAGCGCGCGGCGGGGGCCGTGGGGCGGCTACACCTTC.